The clone carrying this TCR beta chain turned up a few times. These data belong to a study of metastatic and nonmetastatic thyroid tumors. TCRdb re-called the PCR reads with MiXCR. Of some 10,000 clones listed, 26% are singletons. The germline V gene encodes CDR1 MNHNY and CDR2 SVGAGI (reference sequence). V lost 2 bases to trimming and J lost 5 bases, with 12 bases between them. This CDR3 is built from 14 residues. All patients were treatment-naive before thyroid surgery. The receptor's source is a female donor with papillary thyroid cancer or a benign thyroid nodule (not recorded which). Some clones in this sample may be carry-over from other donors' samples. The sequenced sample consisted of tumor tissue. V is TRBV6-6 and J is TRBJ1-1; D ambiguous. This CDR3 is CASSYQESRTEAFF. The CDR3, as DNA: TGTGCCAGCAGTTACCAGGAAAGCAGGACTGAAGCTTTCTTT.